The text below deals with one T cell receptor (beta chain). The data originate from a study of blood T cell repertoires in COVID-19. Participants were aged about 18 to 89 years from 20 to 30 US areas. Categorization into cohorts depended on clinical history that participants reported. Two negative PCRs, clearance, or symptom resolution had been documented for recovered Cohort 3 donors. The V gene's germline CDR1 is KGHSH and CDR2 LQKENI. The CDR3 totals 15 residues. V lost 6 bases, J lost 5 bases, and 8 bases stayed unmatched. In the original processing: Counts of nucleated cells, estimated from reference gene primer amplification, were obtained. TCRdb's table, derived via immunoSEQ multiplex PCR, lists solely in-frame clones and lacks some. D and trimming were read from the DNA, whereas the V and J calls and clone size are those reported in that table. This sample yields fewer than 600,000 clones, of which 88% are seen a single time; approximately 2% belongs to the top ten.

The chain has TRBV18 and TRBJ1-5; 9 bases match TRBD1. The receptor was isolated from a middle-aged woman who had recovered from COVID-19. Sequenced sample: PBMCs or T cells enriched from blood (not recorded which). The CDR3 loop reads CASSPGTGQDQPQHF. DNA for the CDR3: TGTGCCAGCTCTCCCGGGACAGGGCAGGATCAGCCCCAGCATTTT.